This entry lists 14 T cell receptor beta chains sequenced from one sample in a study of cytomegalovirus exposure and HLA in healthy donors. Primers included in the PCR were 60 Vbeta and 13 Jbeta primers. Sequencing used immunoSEQ multiplex PCR; TCRdb keeps in-frame clones, though not all of them. Altogether some 140,000 clones are present, 85% to 90% being singletons, with the ten largest covering approximately 6.4%. Sequencing was carried out using PBMCs. These receptors were taken from a woman in her 30s in good health and CMV-seropositive.

The chain recombines TRBV5-1 with TRBJ1-2, with D perhaps TRBD1 (5 bases). V was trimmed by 4 bases and J by 8 bases, leaving 15 bases between them. Germline V gene sequence: CDR1 SGHRS, CDR2 YFSETQ. This CDR3 region has 13 residues. CDR3 in DNA: TGCGCCAGCAGCGTACAGGAGGGGAGGGGCTACACCTTC. Translation: CASSVQEGRGYTF.

The genes are TRBV18 and TRBJ2-3, with D maybe TRBD1 (5 bases). V was trimmed by 0 bases and J by 1 base, leaving 5 bases between them. This CDR3 contains 14 residues. Germline V gene sequence: CDR1 KGHSH, CDR2 LQKENI. DNA for the CDR3: TGTGCCAGCTCACCACCGACAGGCACAGATACGCAGTATTTT. Protein sequence: CASSPPTGTDTQYF.

The rearrangement uses TRBV27 and TRBJ2-3; no reliable D call. CDR1 and CDR2 from the germline V gene are MNHEY and SMNVEV (reference sequence). V was cut by 7 bases and J by 0 bases, with 11 bases left in between. The CDR3 sequence is 14 residues long. The DNA for the CDR3 is TGTGCCAGCAAAAGAGCGAGCAGCACAGATACGCAGTATTTT. This translates into CASKRASSTDTQYF.

On this clone: The germline gene is not matched at one end of the junction; a read error may be the cause. V and J are TRBV4-2 and TRBJ2-1, with 9 bases lining up with TRBD2. The CDR3 covers 16 residues. Looked up from germline, CDR1 is LGHNA and CDR2 is YNFKEQ. The CDR3 sequence is CASSPTSGFFYSEQFF. In nucleotides, the CDR3 is TGTGCCAGCAGCCCGACTAGCGGCTTTTTCTACAGTGAGCAGTTCTTC.

CDR3 in amino acids: CAWSGSSEKLFF. CDR3 in DNA: TGTGCCTGGAGCGGGTCGAGTGAAAAACTGTTTTTT. V is TRBV30 and J is TRBJ1-4, with D unresolved. The CDR3 loop spans 12 amino acids. Deletions cut 3 bases from V and 7 bases from J, with 9 bases between. Germline loops: CDR1 GTSNPN, CDR2 SVGIG (reference sequence).

This clone has a handful of counts. The chain recombines TRBV25-1 with TRBJ1-4; TRBD1 aligns across 9 bases. Trimming at V came to 4 bases and at J to 7 bases, leaving 7 bases not matched to a gene. This CDR3 spans 15 amino acids. The germline V gene has CDR1 MGHDK and CDR2 SYGVNS. In DNA form, the CDR3 reads TGTGCCAGCAGTGCGGCCGGGACAGGGCCTGAAAAACTGTTTTTT. This gives the protein CASSAAGTGPEKLFF. Full variable domain (missing parts from reference TRBV25-1 and TRBJ1-4): EADIYQTPRYLVIGTGKKITLECSQTMGHDKMYWYQQDPGMELHLIHYSYGVNSTEKGDLSSESTVSRIRTEHFPLTLESARPSHTSQYLCASSAAGTGPEKLFFGSGTQLSVL.

The rearrangement links TRBV30 to TRBJ2-7; 10 bases fit TRBD1. The V gene's germline CDR1 is GTSNPN and CDR2 SVGIG (reference sequence). The CDR3 length is 14 residues. V lost 1 base to trimming and J lost 8 bases; unmatched junction nucleotides: 8. CDR3 amino acids: CAWSGDRGPFQQYF. Here the CDR3 DNA reads TGTGCCTGGAGTGGGGACAGGGGTCCGTTCCAGCAGTACTTC.

The J gene is TRBJ2-5, the V gene TRBV6-1, with TRBD2 matching over 9 bases. CDR1 and CDR2 (germline): MNHNS, SASEGT. V shed 6 bases, J shed 4 bases, and the junction held 9 bases outside the gene matches. CDR3 size: 15 residues. CDR3 nucleotide sequence: TGTGCCAGCAGATTTAGCGGGAGCGACGTAGAGACCCAGTACTTC. It yields the protein CASRFSGSDVETQYF.

Concerning this clone itself: The same CDR3 arises from other DNA sequences in this sample as well. The rearrangement joins TRBV5-1 to TRBJ2-7; possible D gene TRBD2, 5 bases. The V and J ends lost 0 bases and 6 bases respectively, with 10 bases between them. Germline CDR1 and CDR2: SGHRS and YFSETQ. This CDR3 contains 13 residues. The chain's CDR3 is CASSLGGGGEQYF. The CDR3 DNA reads TGCGCCAGCAGCTTGGGTGGCGGAGGCGAGCAGTACTTC.

This clone was recorded once. The chain carries TRBV6-1 and TRBJ1-2; D not resolved. V lost 3 bases and J 8 bases, leaving 13 bases between the germline ends. Germline V gene sequence: CDR1 MNHNS, CDR2 SASEGT. The CDR3 length is 13 residues. The CDR3 protein is CASSEWALWGYTF. Written as DNA, the CDR3 is TGTGCCAGCAGTGAGTGGGCTCTTTGGGGCTACACCTTC.

J is TRBJ2-3 and V is TRBV7-3; tentative D call: TRBD2 (5 bases). V was shortened by 2 bases and J by 5 bases, with 17 bases between the two germline ends. Germline V gene sequence: CDR1 SGHTA, CDR2 FQGTGA. The CDR3 extends over 16 amino acids. The CDR3 protein is CASSLGPGLGRDTQYF. In DNA, the CDR3 is TGTGCCAGCAGCTTAGGGCCCGGGCTGGGGAGAGATACGCAGTATTTT.

This chain uses TRBV7-8 with TRBJ1-2; D remains ambiguous. The CDR3 is 13 amino acids. Germline assignment: CDR1 SGHVS and CDR2 FQNEAQ. Trimming stripped 3 bases from V and 4 bases from J, with 9 bases between. The DNA of the CDR3 is TGTGCCAGCAGCTTGGCACGGAGCTATGGCTACACCTTC. Translation: CASSLARSYGYTF.

The V gene is TRBV6-5, the J gene TRBJ1-2, with D unclear. The CDR3 runs 15 residues. Trimming removed 0 bases from V and 4 bases from J, with 12 bases in between. CDR1 is MNHEY, CDR2 SVGAGI, per germline. CDR3: CASSYSTHGSYGYTF. The CDR3 bases are TGTGCCAGCAGTTACTCGACTCACGGGAGCTATGGCTACACCTTC.

This chain connects TRBV6-6 to TRBJ2-1; D is possibly TRBD2 (6 bases). Per the germline V gene, CDR1 is MNHNY and CDR2 is SVGAGI (reference sequence). The CDR3 covers 14 residues. Trimming shortened V by 8 bases and J by 6 bases, and 17 bases separated the two germline ends. The CDR3 region is CASREAGFSNEQFF. The CDR3 DNA reads as TGTGCCAGCCGTGAGGCGGGGTTCAGCAATGAGCAGTTCTTC.